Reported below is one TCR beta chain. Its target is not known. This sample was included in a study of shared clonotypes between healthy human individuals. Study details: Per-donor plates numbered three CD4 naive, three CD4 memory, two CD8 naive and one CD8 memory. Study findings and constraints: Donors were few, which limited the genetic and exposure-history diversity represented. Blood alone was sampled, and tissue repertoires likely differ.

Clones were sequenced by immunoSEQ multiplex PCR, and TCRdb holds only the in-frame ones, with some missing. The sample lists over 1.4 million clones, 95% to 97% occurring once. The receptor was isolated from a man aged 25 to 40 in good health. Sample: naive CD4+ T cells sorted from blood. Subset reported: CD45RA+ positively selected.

In nucleotides, the CDR3 is TGCGCCAGCAGCCCGGGACTAGCGGGAGGCAGCGGGAATGAGCAGTTCTTC. The encoded protein is CASSPGLAGGSGNEQFF. J is TRBJ2-1 and V is TRBV5-1, with 15 positions matching TRBD2. The CDR3 loop spans 17 amino acids. The trim removed 4 bases at V and 7 bases at J, leaving 9 bases unmatched. Germline CDR1 is SGHRS and CDR2 is YFSETQ.